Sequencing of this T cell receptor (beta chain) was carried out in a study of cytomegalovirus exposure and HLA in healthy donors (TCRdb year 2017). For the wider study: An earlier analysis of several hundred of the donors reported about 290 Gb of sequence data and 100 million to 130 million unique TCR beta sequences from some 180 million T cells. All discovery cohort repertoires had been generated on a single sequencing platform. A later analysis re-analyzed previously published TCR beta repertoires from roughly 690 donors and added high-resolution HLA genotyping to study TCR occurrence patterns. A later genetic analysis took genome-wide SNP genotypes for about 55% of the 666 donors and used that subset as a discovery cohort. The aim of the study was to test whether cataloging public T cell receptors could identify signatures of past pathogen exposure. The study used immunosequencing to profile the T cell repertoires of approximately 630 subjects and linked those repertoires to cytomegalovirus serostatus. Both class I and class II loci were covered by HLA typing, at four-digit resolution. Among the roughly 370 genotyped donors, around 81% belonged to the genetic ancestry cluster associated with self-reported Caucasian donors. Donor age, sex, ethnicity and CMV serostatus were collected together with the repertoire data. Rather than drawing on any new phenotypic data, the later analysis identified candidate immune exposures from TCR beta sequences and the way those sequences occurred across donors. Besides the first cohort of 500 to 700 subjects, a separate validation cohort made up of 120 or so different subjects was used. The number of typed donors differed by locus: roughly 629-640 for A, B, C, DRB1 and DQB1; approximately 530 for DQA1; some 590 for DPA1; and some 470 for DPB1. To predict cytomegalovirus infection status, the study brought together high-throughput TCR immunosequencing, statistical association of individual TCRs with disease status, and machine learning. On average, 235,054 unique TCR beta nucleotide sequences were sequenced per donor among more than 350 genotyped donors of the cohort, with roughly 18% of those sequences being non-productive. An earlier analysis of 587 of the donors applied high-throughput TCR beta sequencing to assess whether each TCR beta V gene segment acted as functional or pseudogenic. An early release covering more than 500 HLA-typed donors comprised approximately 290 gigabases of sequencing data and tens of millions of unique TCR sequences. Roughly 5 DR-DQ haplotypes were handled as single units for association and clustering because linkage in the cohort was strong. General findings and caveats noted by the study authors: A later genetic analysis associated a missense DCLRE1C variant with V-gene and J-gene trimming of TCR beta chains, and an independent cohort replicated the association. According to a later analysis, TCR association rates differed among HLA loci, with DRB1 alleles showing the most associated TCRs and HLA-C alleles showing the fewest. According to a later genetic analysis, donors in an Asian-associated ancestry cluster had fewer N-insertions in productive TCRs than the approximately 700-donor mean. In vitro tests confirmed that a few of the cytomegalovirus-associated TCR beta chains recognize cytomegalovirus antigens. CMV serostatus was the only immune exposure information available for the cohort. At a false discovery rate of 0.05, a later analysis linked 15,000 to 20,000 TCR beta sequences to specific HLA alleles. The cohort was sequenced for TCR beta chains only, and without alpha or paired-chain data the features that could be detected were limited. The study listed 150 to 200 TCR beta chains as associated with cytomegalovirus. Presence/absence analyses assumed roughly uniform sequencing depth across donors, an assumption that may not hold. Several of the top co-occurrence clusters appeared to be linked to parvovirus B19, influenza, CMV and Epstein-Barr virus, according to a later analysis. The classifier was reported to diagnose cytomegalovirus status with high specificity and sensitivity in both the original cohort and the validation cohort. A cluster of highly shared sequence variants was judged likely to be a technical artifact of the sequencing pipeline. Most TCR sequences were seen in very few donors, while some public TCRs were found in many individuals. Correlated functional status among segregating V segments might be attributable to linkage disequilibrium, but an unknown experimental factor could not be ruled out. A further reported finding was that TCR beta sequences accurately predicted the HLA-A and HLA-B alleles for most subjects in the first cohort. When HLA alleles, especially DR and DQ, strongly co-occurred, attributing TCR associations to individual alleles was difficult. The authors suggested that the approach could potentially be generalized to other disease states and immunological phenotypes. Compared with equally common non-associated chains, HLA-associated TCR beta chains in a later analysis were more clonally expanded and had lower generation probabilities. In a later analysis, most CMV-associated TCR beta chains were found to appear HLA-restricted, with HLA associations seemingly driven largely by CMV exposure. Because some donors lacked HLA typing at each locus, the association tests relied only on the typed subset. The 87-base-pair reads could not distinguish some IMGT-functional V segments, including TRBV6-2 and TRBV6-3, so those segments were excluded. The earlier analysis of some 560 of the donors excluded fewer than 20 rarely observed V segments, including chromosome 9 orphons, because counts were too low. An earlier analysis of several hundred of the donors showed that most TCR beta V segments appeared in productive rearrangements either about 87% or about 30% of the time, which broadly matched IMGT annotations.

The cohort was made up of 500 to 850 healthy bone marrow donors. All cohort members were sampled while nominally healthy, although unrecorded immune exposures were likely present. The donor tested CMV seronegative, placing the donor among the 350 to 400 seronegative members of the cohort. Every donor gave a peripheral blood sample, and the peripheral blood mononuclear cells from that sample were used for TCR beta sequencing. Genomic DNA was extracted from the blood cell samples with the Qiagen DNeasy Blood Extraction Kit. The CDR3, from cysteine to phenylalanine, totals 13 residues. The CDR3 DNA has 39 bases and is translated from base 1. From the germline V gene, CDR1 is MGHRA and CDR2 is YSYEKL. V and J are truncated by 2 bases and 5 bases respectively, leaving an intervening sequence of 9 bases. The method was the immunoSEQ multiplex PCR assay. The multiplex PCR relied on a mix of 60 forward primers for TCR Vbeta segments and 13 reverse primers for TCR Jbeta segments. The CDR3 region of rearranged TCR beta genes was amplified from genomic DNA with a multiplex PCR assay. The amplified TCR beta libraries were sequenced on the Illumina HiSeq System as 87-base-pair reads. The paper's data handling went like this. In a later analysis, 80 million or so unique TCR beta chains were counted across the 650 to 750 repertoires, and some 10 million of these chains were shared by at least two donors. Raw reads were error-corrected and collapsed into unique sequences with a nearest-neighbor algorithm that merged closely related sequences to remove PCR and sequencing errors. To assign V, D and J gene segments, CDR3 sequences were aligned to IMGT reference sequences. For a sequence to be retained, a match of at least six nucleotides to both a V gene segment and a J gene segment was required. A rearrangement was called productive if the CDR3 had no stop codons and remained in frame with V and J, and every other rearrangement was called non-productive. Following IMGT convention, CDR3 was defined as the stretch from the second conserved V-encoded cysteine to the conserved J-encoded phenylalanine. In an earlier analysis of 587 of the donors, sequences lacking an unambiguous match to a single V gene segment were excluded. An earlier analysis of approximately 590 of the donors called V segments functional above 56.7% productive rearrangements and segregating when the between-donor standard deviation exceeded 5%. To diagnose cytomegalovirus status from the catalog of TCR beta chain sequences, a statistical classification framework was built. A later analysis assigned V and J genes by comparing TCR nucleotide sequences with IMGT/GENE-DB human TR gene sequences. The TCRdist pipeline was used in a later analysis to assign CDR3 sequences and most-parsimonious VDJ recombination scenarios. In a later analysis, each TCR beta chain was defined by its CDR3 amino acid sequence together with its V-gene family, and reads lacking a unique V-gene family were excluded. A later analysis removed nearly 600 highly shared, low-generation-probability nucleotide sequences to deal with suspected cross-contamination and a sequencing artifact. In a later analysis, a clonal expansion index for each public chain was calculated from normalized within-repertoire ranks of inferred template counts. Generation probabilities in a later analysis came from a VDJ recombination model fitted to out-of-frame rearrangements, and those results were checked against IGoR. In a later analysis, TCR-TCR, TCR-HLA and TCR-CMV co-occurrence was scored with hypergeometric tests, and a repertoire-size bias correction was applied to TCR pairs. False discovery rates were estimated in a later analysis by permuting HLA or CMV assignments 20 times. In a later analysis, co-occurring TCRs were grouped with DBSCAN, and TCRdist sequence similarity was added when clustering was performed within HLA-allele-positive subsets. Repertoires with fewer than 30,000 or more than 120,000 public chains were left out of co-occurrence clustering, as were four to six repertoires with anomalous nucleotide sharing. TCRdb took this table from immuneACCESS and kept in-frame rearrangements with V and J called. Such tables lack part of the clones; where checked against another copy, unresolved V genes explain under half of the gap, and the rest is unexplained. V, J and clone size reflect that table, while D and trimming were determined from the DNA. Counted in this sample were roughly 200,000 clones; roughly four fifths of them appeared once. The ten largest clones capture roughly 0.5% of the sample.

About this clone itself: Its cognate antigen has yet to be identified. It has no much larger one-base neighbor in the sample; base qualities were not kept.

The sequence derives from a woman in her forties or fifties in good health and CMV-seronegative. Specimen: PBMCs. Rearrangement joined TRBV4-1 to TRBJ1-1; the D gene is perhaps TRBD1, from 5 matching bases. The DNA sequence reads TGCGCCAGCAGCCAACCAGGGTCGACTGAAGCTTTCTTT. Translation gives CASSQPGSTEAFF.